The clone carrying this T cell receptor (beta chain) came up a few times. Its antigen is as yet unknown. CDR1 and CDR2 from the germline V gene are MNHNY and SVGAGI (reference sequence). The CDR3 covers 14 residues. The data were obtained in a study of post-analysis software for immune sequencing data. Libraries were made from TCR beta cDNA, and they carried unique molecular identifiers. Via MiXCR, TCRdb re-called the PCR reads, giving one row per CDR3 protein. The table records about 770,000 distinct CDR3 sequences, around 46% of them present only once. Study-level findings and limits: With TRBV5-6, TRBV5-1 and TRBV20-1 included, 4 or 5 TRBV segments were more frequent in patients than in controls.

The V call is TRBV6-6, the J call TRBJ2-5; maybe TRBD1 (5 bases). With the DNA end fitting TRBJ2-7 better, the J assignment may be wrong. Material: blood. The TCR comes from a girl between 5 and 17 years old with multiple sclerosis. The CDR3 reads CASSYSRTYYEQYF. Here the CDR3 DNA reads TGTGCCAGCAGTTACTCTCGGACATACTACGAGCAGTACTTC.